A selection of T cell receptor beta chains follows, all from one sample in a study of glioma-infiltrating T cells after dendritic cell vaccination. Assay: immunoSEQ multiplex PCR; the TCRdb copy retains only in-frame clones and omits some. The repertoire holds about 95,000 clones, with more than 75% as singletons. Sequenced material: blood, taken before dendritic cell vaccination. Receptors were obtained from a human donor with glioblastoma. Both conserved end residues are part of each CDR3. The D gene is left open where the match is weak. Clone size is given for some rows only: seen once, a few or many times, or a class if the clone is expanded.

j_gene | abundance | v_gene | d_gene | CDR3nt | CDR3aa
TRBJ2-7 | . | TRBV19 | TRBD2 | TGTGCCAGTAATGGCCTAGCGGGAGGGCCCATCTACGAGCAGTACTTC | CASNGLAGGPIYEQYF
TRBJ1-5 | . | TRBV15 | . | TGTGCCACCAGCACCCTTCGGGGAAAGAGCAATCAGCCCCAGCATTTT | CATSTLRGKSNQPQHF
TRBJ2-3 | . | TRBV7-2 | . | TGTGCCAGCAGCTTAGCAGGAGGTACGCAGTATTTT | CASSLAGGTQYF
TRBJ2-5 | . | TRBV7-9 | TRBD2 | TGTGCCAGCACCCTTTTCCGGGGGGACGAACGAGAGACCCAGTACTTC | CASTLFRGDERETQYF
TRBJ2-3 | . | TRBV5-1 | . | TGCGCCAGCAGCTTGTGGGGGGGCAGCACAGATACGCAGTATTTT | CASSLWGGSTDTQYF
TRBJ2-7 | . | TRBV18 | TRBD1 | TGTGCCAGCTCACCGGGACAGGCTTTTGGCGAGCAGTACTTC | CASSPGQAFGEQYF
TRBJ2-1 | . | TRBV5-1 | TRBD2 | TGCGCCAGCAGATCGGGACTAGCGGACAACAATGAGCAGTTCTTC | CASRSGLADNNEQFF
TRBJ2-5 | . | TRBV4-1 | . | TGCGCCAGCAGCCAAGATCTTTGGGGGGGGGCTCAAGAGACCCAGTACTTC | CASSQDLWGGAQETQYF
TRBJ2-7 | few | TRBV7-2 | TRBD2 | TGTGCCAGCAGCTTAAGTACGGGGGGGCCCTCCTACGAGCAGTACTTC | CASSLSTGGPSYEQYF
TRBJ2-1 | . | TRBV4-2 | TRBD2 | TGTGCCAGCAGCCAAGAAGGAAACCATAGGGAGGGTGAGCAGTTCTTC | CASSQEGNHREGEQFF
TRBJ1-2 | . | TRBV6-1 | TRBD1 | TGTGCCAGCAACCTGGGGGGACAGGGGATCTATGGCTACACCTTC | CASNLGGQGIYGYTF
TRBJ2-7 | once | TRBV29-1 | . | TGCAGCGTTGGAGGGATCTACGAGCAGTACTTC | CSVGGIYEQYF
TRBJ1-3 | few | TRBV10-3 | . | TGTGCCATCGAGGGTTCTGGAAACACCATATATTTT | CAIEGSGNTIYF
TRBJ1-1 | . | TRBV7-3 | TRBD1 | TGTGCCAGGGTGACAGGGGGAGAGGGCACTGAAGCTTTCTTT | CARVTGGEGTEAFF
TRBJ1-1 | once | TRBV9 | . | TGTGCCAGCAGCCCGCAGACAGGGAACACTGAAGCTTTCTTT | CASSPQTGNTEAFF
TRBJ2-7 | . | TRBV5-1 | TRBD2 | TGCGCCAGCAGCGTCGTGCAGCGGGGTAACGACGAGCAGTACTTC | CASSVVQRGNDEQYF